The present TCR beta chain was sequenced within a study of T cell repertoires in aging, cancer and after chemotherapy (dated by TCRdb to the late 2010s). Looking at the study overall: Donors spanned six age groups from 30 or younger to 70 or older, with at least three individuals per group. In the solid tumor group, the paired samples taken before and after chemotherapy came from patients with brain tumors (glioblastoma) who were receiving therapy based on temozolomide. The complete dataset included around 9 million TCR reads. Peripheral blood TCR beta repertoires from healthy donors and cancer patients were profiled to examine immunoaging and T cell reconstitution after chemotherapy. Alongside about 97 healthy donors serving as a reference group, the cohort included 218 cancer patients, of whom roughly 92 had hematological cancers and about 130 had solid cancers. Broader findings and caveats from the paper: Median generation probability increased over the chemotherapy interval in both cancer cohorts, suggesting repertoire reconstitution through rebound thymic output. Compared with age-matched healthy donors, untreated patients with either hematological or solid cancers had significantly lower TCR diversity in the blood along with higher clonality. In healthy donors, the decline in TCR diversity with age was mainly due to loss of richness, whereas in cancer patients loss of evenness also played a role. It was noted by the authors that conclusions about immunological memory after chemotherapy cannot be drawn from the repertoire data.

A word on this clonotype: Which antigen it targets is not known. There are no base qualities to consult, and no much larger clone falls within one base.

V drops 6 bases and J drops 3 bases, leaving 17 bases in between. CDR1 is given as MNHNS and CDR2 as SASEGT, both from the germline V gene. The CDR3 holds 15 amino acids from the cysteine to the phenylalanine. The DNA shown is the 45-base CDR3, in frame from base 1. Rearranged TRB sequences spanning V, D and J segments were amplified by multiplex touch-down PCR using a mixed TRB-A/B primer pool. Illumina adapters and sample indices were attached to the amplicons through two consecutive PCR reactions run with Phusion HS II polymerase. After gel purification with the NucleoSpin Gel and PCR Clean-up kit, the amplicons were checked using Qubit and an Agilent 2100 Bioanalyzer. Libraries were sequenced on an Illumina MiSeq using 600-cycle, single-indexed, paired-end runs. The authors' pipeline ran thus. Processing of the TRB sequences was carried out with MiXCR versions 2.12 and 3.0.5. Each unique CDR3 nucleotide sequence was counted as one clone, and only productive sequences with at least two reads were retained. Shannon diversity, evenness, clonality (one minus evenness), and alpha-parameterized diversity profiles from alpha 0 to 5 were included as repertoire metrics. Generation probabilities of clones in paired pre- and post-chemotherapy samples were computed with the IGoR algorithm. TCRdb reran the public reads through fastp at Q25 and MiXCR, keeping productive beta chains. Each CDR3 protein gets just one entry, which takes the most common genes and DNA from the rows behind it. In this record, the V and J calls reflect TCRdb's handling and not the investigators' own analysis. The sample has about 4,500 distinct CDR3 sequences on record, 64% of them singletons. 25% to 30% of the sample goes to the ten largest clones.

Instead of sorted cells or RNA, genomic DNA extracted from peripheral blood served as the source for amplifying TCR beta rearrangements. Sequencing used blood. The source of this sequence is a human donor with a solid tumor. The rearrangement joined TRBV6-1 to TRBJ1-2, with TRBD1 as a weak D call on 6 bases. The DNA sequence is given as TGTGCCAGCAGCGGAGGGGGGGCCCAGGACTATGGCTACACCTTC. The encoded protein is CASSGGGAQDYGYTF.